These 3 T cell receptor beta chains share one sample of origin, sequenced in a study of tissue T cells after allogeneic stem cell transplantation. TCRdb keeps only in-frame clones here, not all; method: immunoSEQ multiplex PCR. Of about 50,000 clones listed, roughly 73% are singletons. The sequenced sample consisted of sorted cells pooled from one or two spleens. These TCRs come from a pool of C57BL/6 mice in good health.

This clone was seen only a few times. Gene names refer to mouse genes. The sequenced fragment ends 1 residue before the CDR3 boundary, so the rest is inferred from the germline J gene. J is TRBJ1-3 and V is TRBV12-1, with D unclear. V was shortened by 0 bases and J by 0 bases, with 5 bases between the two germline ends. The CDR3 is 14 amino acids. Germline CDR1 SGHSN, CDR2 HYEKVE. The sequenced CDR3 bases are TGTGCCAGCTCTCTCGAGGATTCTGGAAATACGCTCTAT. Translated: CASSLEDSGNTLY. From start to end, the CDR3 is CASSLEDSGNTLYF.

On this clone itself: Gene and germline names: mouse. The part of the CDR3 DNA that was read is TGTGCCAGCTCTGCCGGGACAGGGGGAGGCGGAAATACGCTCTAT. Translated, it gives CASSAGTGGGGNTLY. The CDR3 in full is CASSAGTGGGGNTLYF. The chain has TRBV12-1 and TRBJ1-3; 11 positions match TRBD1. The CDR3 end is not reached by the read, which stops 1 residue before it; the germline J gene fills it in. CDR1 and CDR2 (germline): SGHSN, HYEKVE. The CDR3 is 16 residues long. The V gene end was trimmed by 3 bases and the J gene end by 4 bases; junction bases not matched to a gene: 7.

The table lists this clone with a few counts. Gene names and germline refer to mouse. CDR3 protein: CASSDGWEQYF. CDR3 DNA (partial): TGTGCCAGCAGTGATGGGTGGGAACAGTAC. The chain carries TRBV13-3 and TRBJ2-7; D unresolved. With the read ending 1 residue before the CDR3 end, the germline J gene is used to fill in that end. V was clipped by 0 bases and J by 7 bases, with 5 bases between them. CDR3 size: 11 residues. CDR1 is NNHDY, CDR2 SYVADS, per germline.